Given below is one T cell receptor (beta chain) in context. Its antigen target is currently unknown. The record has no base qualities; no much larger clone is one base away. The data were obtained in a study of T cell responses to AZD1222 COVID-19 vaccine (dated by TCRdb to the early 2020s). Concerning the study at large: A total of 230 to 250 trial participants underwent TCR sequencing, of whom 200 to 220 had received two doses of AZD1222 and about 26 had received two doses of the MenACWY control vaccine. Enrollment into the trials was organized by age into subgroups of 18-55, 56-69 and 70-plus years, and those subgroups contained about 160, 30 and 59 TCR-sequenced participants, respectively. General study outcomes and caveats: Participants were mostly white British, with more females than males. The authors suggested clonal diversity may have been underestimated. After two AZD1222 doses, both the breadth and the depth of spike-specific TCRs were significantly higher than at day 0 and than in MenACWY recipients. Nearly half of unique spike-specific TCRs reportedly recognized epitopes outside regions mutated in the B.1.351 and B.1.1.7 variants. Conclusions about previously exposed vaccinees are limited, since just a handful of AZD1222 recipients were seropositive for SARS-CoV-2 at baseline. No day 14 peak-response samples were available, so repertoires were characterized only after the peak T cell response. The vaccine-associated CD4 TCRs covered the entire spike protein, and the dominant responses fell in regions 160-218 and 743-854. In the small 56-69-year group, the increase in depth fell short of significance, most likely because of low power.

The CDR1 and CDR2 encoded by the germline V gene are SGHRS and YFSETQ. Measured from the cysteine to the phenylalanine, the CDR3 is 12 residues long. The retained sequence is limited to the CDR3, 36 bases, with the frame set at the first base. The germline ends are 12 bases apart after V is trimmed by 2 bases and J by 10 bases. Per the publication, the time point label means: about 28 days (+/-7) after the second vaccine dose. AZD1222 recipients given second doses at about 4 weeks or at about 12 weeks were pooled, since spike-specific TCR depth and breadth were not found to differ between the two schedules. Samples from vaccinated people were obtained from the UK trials COV001 and COV002, which included a single-blind randomized controlled phase 2/3 trial of AZD1222 (ChAdOx1 nCoV-19) in healthy adults. Trial participant PBMC samples were collected at day 0 and day 28 after the second dose for TCRbeta chain sequencing.

The CDR3 regions of human TCRbeta chains were subjected to immunosequencing. The study's processing was this. Repertoire TCRs were checked for matches against a reference library of SARS-CoV-2-specific TCRs that had been generated using the MIRA antigen-specificity platform. Breadth meant the fraction of unique TCRs that were SARS-CoV-2-associated, whereas depth meant the fraction of total T cells that were SARS-CoV-2-associated. Using the MIRA data, each spike-specific TCR was mapped to the spike region that the TCR reacts to and placed in a CD4 or CD8 class. Log10-transformed breadth and depth values were compared by one-way ANOVA with Sidak's multiple comparisons tests. The table comes from immuneACCESS by way of TCRdb, which keeps in-frame sequences with V and J called. Part of the clones is missing from these tables; in studies checked, under half for an unresolved V gene and the rest for unknown reasons. D and trimming come from the DNA, and the V and J calls and clone size come from that table. The table for this sample lists around 160,000 clones; about 90% of them were counted only once. The ten largest clones add up to about 1% of the sample.

This sequence was found in an adult who received the AZD1222 COVID-19 vaccine. This material consisted of peripheral blood, taken 28 days after the second AZD1222 dose. The rearranged chain carries TRBV5-1 and TRBJ1-1, with a weak D call of TRBD1 (5 bases match). The base sequence is TGCGCCAGCAGCTTCTTAGGGGAACGAGCTTTCTTT. This sequence encodes CASSFLGERAFF.